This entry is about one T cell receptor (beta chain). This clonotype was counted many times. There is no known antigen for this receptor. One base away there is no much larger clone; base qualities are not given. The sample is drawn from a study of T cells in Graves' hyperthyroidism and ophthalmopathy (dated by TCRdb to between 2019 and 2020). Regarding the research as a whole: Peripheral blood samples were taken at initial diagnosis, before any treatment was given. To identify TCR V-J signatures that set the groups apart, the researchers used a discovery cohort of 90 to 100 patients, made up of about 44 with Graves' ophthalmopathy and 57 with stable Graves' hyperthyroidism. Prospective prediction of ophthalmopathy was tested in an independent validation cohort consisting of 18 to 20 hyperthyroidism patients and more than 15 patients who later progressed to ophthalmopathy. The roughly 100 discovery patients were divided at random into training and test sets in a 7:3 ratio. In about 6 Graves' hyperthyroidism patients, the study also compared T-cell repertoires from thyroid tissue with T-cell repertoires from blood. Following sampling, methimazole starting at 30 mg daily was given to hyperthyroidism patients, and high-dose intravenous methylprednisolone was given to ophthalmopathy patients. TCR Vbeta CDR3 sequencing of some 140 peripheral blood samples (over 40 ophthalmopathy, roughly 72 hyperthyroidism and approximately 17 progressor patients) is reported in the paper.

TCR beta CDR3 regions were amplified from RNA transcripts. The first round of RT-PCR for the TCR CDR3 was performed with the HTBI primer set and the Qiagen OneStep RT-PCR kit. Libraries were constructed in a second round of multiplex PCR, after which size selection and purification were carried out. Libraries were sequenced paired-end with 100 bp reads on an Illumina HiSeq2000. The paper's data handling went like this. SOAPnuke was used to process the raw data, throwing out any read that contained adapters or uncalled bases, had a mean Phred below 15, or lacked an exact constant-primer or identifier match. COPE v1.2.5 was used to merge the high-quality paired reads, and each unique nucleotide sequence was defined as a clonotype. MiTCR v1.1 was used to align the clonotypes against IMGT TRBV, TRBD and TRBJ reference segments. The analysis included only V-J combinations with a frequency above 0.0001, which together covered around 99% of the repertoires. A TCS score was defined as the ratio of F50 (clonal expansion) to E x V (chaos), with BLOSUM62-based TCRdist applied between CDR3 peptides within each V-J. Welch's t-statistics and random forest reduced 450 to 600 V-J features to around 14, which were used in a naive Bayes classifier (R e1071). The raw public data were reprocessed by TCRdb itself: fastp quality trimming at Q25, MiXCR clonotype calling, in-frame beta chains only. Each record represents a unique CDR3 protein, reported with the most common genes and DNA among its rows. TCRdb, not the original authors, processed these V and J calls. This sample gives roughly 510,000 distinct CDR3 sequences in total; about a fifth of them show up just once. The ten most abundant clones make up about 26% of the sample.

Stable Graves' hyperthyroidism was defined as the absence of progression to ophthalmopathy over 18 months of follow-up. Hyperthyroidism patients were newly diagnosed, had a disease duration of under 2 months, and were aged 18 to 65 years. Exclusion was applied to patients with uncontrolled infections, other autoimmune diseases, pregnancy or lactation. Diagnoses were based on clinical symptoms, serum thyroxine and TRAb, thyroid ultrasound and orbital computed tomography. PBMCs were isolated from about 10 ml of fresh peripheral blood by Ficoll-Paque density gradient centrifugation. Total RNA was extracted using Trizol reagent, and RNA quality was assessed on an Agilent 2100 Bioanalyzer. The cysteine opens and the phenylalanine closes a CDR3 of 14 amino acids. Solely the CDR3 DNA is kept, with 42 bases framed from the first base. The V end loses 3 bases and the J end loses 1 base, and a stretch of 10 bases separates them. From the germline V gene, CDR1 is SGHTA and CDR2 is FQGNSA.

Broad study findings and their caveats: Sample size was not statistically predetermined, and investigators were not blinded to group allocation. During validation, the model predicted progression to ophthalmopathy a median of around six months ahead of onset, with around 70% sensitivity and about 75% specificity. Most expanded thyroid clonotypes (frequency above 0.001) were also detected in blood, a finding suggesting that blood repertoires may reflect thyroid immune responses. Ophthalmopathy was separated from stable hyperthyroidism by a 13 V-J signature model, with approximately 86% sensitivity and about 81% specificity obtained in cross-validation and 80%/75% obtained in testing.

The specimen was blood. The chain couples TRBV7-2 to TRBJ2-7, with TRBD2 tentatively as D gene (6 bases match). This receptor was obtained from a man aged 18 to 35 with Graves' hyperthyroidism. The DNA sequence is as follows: TGTGCCAGCAGCTTGGTGGGGAGGTCCTACGAGCAGTACTTC. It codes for CASSLVGRSYEQYF.